This note documents a single TCR beta chain sequence. CDR1 and CDR2 from the germline V gene are ENHRY and SYGVKD. The CDR3 is made up of 15 amino acids. The trim removed 6 bases at V and 5 bases at J, leaving 6 bases unmatched. 60 Vbeta and 13 Jbeta primers were used in PCR. Data came from immunoSEQ multiplex PCR; TCRdb stores just in-frame clones and leaves some out. The sample has approximately 88,000 clones, roughly three quarters seen once. These data are taken from a study of cytomegalovirus exposure and HLA in healthy donors. What was sequenced was PBMCs. The receptor comes from a man under 40 in good health and CMV-seronegative. The V call is TRBV10-3, the J call TRBJ2-1, with 11 bases identical to TRBD1. The CDR3 nucleotides are TGTGCCATCAGCCAAGGACAGGGGGCCAACAATGAGCAGTTCTTC. This encodes CAISQGQGANNEQFF.